The clone carrying this TCR beta chain was picked up many times. Antigen: not known. The sample belongs to a study of molecular identifiers for immune sequencing clone quantification. Study results and caveats: Jurkat TCR RNA spiked in from one cell could reportedly be detected among one million naive cells.

Bulk TCR libraries were made with methods that had been previously described and with listed TCR primers. MiXCR, applied by TCRdb to the PCR reads, yields one record per CDR3 protein. The repertoire consists of around 460,000 distinct CDR3 sequences, with about 25% occurring once and the leading ten covering 0.7% to 0.9%. From around 18,000 to 910,000 sorted cells, naive CD8 libraries were generated with 10%, 30% or 50% RNA. Naive CD8 T cells underwent sorting with the CD8+CD4-CCR7+CD45RA+ definition. Germline values: CDR1 SGHAT, CDR2 FQNNGV. V trimming: 3 bases; J trimming: 9 bases; junction bases outside the gene matches: 4. The CDR3 runs to 14 residues.

Sequencing was carried out using naive CD8+ T cells from blood, with Jurkat cell RNA spiked in. Subset specified: FACS-sorted CD8+CD4-CCR7+CD45RA+ naive T cells. This TCR derives from a human donor in good health. Some libraries in this study had Jurkat cell RNA spiked in. The chain joins TRBV11-2 to TRBJ2-1, with 11 bases aligning to TRBD2. The CDR3 DNA reads TGTGCCAGCAGCTTCCTAGCGGGAGGCTTTGAGCAGTTCTTC. As protein: CASSFLAGGFEQFF.